Shown below are 16 T cell receptor beta chains from a single sample sequenced in a study of cytomegalovirus exposure and HLA in healthy donors. Here immunoSEQ multiplex PCR was the method, and the copy in TCRdb shows in-frame clones only, minus some. This table holds around 99,000 clones, about nine tenths found once. The material sequenced was PBMCs. The receptors here all came from a woman between 18 and 29 years old in good health and CMV-seronegative.

The J gene is TRBJ2-1, the V gene TRBV6-5, with 7 bases aligning to TRBD1. The junction had 15 bases not matched to a gene; V was cut back by 10 bases and J by 9 bases. Germline V gives CDR1 MNHEY, CDR2 SVGAGI. The length of the CDR3 is 14 residues. The CDR3 protein is CATARGRGTSEQFF. As DNA, the CDR3 is TGTGCCACCGCTCGGGGCAGGGGGACGTCTGAGCAGTTCTTC.

This rearrangement joins TRBV27 to TRBJ2-4; 7 bases line up with TRBD2. Germline CDR1 reads MNHEY; CDR2 reads SMNVEV (reference sequence). The CDR3 is made up of 13 amino acids. Trimming at V came to 10 bases and at J to 0 bases, leaving 3 bases not matched to a gene. CDR3 sequence reads: CATLAEAKNIQYF. CDR3 DNA: TGTGCCACCCTAGCGGAAGCCAAAAACATTCAGTACTTC.

The genes are TRBV5-1 and TRBJ2-7, with TRBD1 matching 12 bases. This CDR3 is built from 13 residues. After removal of 8 bases from V and 4 bases from J, the junction contained 4 bases not matched to a gene. Germline V gives CDR1 SGHRS, CDR2 YFSETQ. In DNA form, the CDR3 reads TGCGCCAGGCCGGGACAGGGGGCATACGAGCAGTACTTC. This translates into CARPGQGAYEQYF.

The chain has TRBV4-3 and TRBJ1-5; 7 positions agree with TRBD1. This CDR3 is 20 amino acids long. Germline CDR1 LGHNA, CDR2 YSLEER. With V trimmed by 3 bases and J by 0 bases, 17 bases remained unmatched. DNA for the CDR3: TGCGCCAGCAGCCACTCCCCCTCGGGACAGCTTCGTCCTAGCAATCAGCCCCAGCATTTT. It codes for CASSHSPSGQLRPSNQPQHF.

The chain employs TRBV6-5 and TRBJ2-3; D perhaps matches TRBD2 (6 bases). Germline loops: CDR1 MNHEY, CDR2 SVGAGI. V was pared by 2 bases and J by 0 bases, with 12 bases between. This CDR3 spans 16 amino acids. The CDR3 loop is CASSYGGTVSTDTQYF. The CDR3 DNA reads TGTGCCAGCAGTTACGGGGGGACGGTTAGCACAGATACGCAGTATTTT.

The CDR3 protein is CASSLGGSGSNEQFF. The CDR3 coding sequence is TGTGCCAGCAGCTTAGGCGGGAGCGGGTCGAATGAGCAGTTCTTC. The rearrangement uses TRBV13 and TRBJ2-1, with D possibly matching TRBD2 (6 bases). Germline CDR1 is PRHDT and CDR2 is FYEKMQ (reference sequence). The CDR3 is 15 amino acids. The V gene lost 0 bases and the J gene lost 7 bases, with 13 bases spanning the gap.

The gene calls are TRBV5-1 and TRBJ2-1; 9 bases align to TRBD1. The CDR3 contains 15 residues. Germline V gene lookup returns CDR1 SGHRS and CDR2 YFSETQ. J lost 5 bases, V lost 3 bases, and 6 bases had no gene match. In nucleotides, the CDR3 is TGCGCCAGCAGCTACCAGGGACAGGGAAACAATGAGCAGTTCTTC. It encodes CASSYQGQGNNEQFF.

The V and J genes are TRBV5-4 and TRBJ2-3; TRBD1 agrees at 7 bases. CDR1 and CDR2 (germline): SGHNT, YYREEE (reference sequence). J was trimmed by 3 bases and V by 9 bases; bases with no gene match: 13. CDR3 length equals 15 residues. The CDR3 here is CATGEGARLTDTQYF. The CDR3 DNA reads as TGTGCCACCGGCGAGGGGGCGCGTTTGACAGATACGCAGTATTTT. Full variable domain (outside the CDR3, taken from reference TRBV5-4 and TRBJ2-3): ETGVTQSPTHLIKTRGQQVTLRCSSQSGHNTVSWYQQALGQGPQFIFQYYREEENGRGNFPPRFSGLQFPNYSSELNVNALELDDSALYLCATGEGARLTDTQYFGPGTRLTVL.

The chain couples TRBV7-3 to TRBJ2-5; 8 bases are shared with TRBD2. This CDR3 has 15 residues. CDR1 is SGHTA, CDR2 FQGTGA, per germline. Trimming removed 0 bases from V and 2 bases from J; junction bases left unmatched: 2. The CDR3 protein is CASSLTPGGQETQYF. Here the CDR3 DNA reads TGTGCCAGCAGCTTAACCCCGGGGGGGCAAGAGACCCAGTACTTC. The variable domain in full, with the rest retrieved from reference TRBV7-3 and TRBJ2-5, is GAGVSQTPSNKVTEKGKYVELRCDPISGHTALYWYRQSLGQGPEFLIYFQGTGAADDSGLPNDRFFAVRPEGSVSTLKIQRTERGDSAVYLCASSLTPGGQETQYFGPGTRLLVL.

The J gene is TRBJ2-2, the V gene TRBV6-1; 7 bases are a match to TRBD2. V gave up 7 bases and J gave up 2 bases; unmatched junction bases: 7. CDR1 is MNHNS and CDR2 is SASEGT in the germline V gene. This CDR3 has 15 residues. CDR3 sequence reads: CASTASGFNTGELFF. Here the CDR3 DNA reads TGTGCCAGCACTGCTAGCGGATTCAACACCGGGGAGCTGTTTTTT.

The chain couples TRBV27 to TRBJ1-1; D unresolved. The CDR3 sequence is 12 residues long. V lost 7 bases and J 10 bases, leaving 16 bases between the germline ends. Looked up from germline, CDR1 is MNHEY and CDR2 is SMNVEV (reference sequence). CDR3 sequence: CASTAGRELAFF. The CDR3 nucleotides are TGTGCCAGCACCGCGGGTCGTGAACTAGCTTTCTTT.

The rearrangement links TRBV7-2 to TRBJ2-2; tentatively, D is TRBD2 (6 bases). The CDR3 covers 15 residues. V lost 5 bases to trimming and J lost 2 bases, with 12 bases between them. CDR1 is SGHTA, CDR2 FQGNSA, per germline. CDR3 protein: CASSAVGRNTGELFF. CDR3 bases: TGTGCCAGCAGCGCAGTCGGGAGAAACACCGGGGAGCTGTTTTTT. Together with reference TRBV7-2 and TRBJ2-2, the CDR3 gives the full variable domain: GAGVSQSPSNKVTEKGKDVELRCDPISGHTALYWYRQSLGQGLEFLIYFQGNSAPDKSGLPSDRFSAERTGGSVSTLTIQRTQQEDSAVYLCASSAVGRNTGELFFGEGSRLTVL.

This clone was found a few times. The J gene is TRBJ1-5, the V gene TRBV6-1; tentative D call: TRBD1 (5 bases). CDR1 is MNHNS and CDR2 is SASEGT in the germline V gene. The CDR3 covers 11 residues. V gave up 6 bases and J gave up 11 bases, with 11 bases separating them. The CDR3 is CASRDSLAQHF. The CDR3 nucleotides read TGTGCCAGCAGAGACAGTCTGGCCCAGCATTTT.

CDR3 residues: CASSLTAGVYNEQFF. For the CDR3, the DNA is TGTGCCAGCAGCTTAACAGCGGGGGTTTACAATGAGCAGTTCTTC. The chain uses TRBV7-3 and TRBJ2-1; TRBD2 aligns across 8 bases. This CDR3 spans 15 amino acids. Germline V gene sequence: CDR1 SGHTA, CDR2 FQGTGA. V trimming: 0 bases; J trimming: 4 bases; junction bases outside the gene matches: 2.

The chain combines TRBV9 with TRBJ1-2; D uncertain. Between the trimmed V and J ends, which lost 2 bases and 4 bases, there was a span of 15 bases. The CDR3 has 15 residues. Germline values: CDR1 SGDLS, CDR2 YYNGEE. This CDR3 reads CASSVYSASGYGYTF. The CDR3 coding sequence is TGTGCCAGCAGCGTCTACTCAGCGTCTGGCTATGGCTACACCTTC.

This clone was observed a single time. The V gene is TRBV6-5, the J gene TRBJ1-1; D perhaps matches TRBD1 (5 bases). V was pared by 5 bases and J by 1 base, with 14 bases between. The CDR3 totals 15 residues. In germline, CDR1 is MNHEY, CDR2 SVGAGI. CDR3 sequence (DNA): TGTGCCAGCAGTACCTTCGGAGGGGCGAACACTGAAGCTTTCTTT. Translation: CASSTFGGANTEAFF.